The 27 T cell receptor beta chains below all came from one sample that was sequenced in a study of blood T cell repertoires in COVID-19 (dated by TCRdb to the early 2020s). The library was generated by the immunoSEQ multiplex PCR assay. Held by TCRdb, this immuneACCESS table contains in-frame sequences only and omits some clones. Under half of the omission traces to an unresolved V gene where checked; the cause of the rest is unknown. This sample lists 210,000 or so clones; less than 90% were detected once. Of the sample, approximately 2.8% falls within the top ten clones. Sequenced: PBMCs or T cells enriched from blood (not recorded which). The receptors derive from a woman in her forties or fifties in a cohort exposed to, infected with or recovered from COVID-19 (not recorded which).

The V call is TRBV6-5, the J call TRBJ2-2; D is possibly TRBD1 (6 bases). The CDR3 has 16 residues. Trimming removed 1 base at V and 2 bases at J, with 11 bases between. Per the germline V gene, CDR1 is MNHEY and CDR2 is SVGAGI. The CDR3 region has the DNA TGTGCCAGCAGTTACTTGGGACAAACTAACACCGGGGAGCTGTTTTTT. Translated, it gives CASSYLGQTNTGELFF.

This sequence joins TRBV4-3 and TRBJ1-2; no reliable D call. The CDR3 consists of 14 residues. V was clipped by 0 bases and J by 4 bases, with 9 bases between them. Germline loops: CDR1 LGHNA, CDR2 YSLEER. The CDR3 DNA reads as TGCGCCAGCAGCCAAGATCCCGTCCTCTATGGCTACACCTTC. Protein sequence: CASSQDPVLYGYTF.

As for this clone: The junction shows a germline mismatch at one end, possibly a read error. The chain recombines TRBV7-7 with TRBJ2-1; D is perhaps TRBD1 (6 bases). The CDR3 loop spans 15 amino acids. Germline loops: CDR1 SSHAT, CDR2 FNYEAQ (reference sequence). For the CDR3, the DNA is TGTGCTAGCAGCCTCGACAGGCAGAACTACAATGAGCAGTTCTTC. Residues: CASSLDRQNYNEQFF.

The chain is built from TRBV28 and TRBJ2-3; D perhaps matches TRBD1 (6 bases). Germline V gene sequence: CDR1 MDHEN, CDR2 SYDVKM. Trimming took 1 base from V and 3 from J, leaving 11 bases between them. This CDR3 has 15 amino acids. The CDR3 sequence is CASSLLSGVTDTQYF. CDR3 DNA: TGTGCCAGCAGTTTATTGTCAGGGGTTACAGATACGCAGTATTTT.

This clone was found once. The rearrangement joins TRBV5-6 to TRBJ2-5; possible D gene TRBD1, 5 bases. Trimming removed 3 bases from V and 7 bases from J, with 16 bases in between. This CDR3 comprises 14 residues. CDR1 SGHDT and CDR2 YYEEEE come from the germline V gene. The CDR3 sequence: CASSSTGRSGTQYF. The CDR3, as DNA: TGTGCCAGCAGCTCCACAGGTAGATCAGGGACCCAGTACTTC. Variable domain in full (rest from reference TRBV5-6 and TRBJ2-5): DAGVTQSPTHLIKTRGQQVTLRCSPKSGHDTVSWYQQALGQGPQFIFQYYEEEERQRGNFPDRFSGHQFPNYSSELNVNALLLGDSALYLCASSSTGRSGTQYFGPGTRLLVL.

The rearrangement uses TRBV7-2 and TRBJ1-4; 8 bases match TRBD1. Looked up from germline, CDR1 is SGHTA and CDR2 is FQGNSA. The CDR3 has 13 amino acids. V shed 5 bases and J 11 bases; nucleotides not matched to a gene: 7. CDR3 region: CASSPGQGRKLFF. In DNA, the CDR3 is TGTGCCAGCAGCCCAGGACAGGGACGGAAACTGTTTTTT.

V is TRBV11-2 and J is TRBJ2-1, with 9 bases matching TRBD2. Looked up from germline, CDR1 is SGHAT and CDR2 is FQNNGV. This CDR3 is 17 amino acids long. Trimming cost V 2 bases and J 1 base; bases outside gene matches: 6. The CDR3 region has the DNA TGTGCCAGCAGCTTACGAAGCGGGGGGCTATCCTACAATGAGCAGTTCTTC. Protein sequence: CASSLRSGGLSYNEQFF.

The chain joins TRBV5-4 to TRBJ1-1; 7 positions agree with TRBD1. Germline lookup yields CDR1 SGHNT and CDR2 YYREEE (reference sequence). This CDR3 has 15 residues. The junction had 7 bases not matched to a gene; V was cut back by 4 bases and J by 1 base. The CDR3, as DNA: TGTGCCAGCAGCAATTCGACAGGGCGGAACACTGAAGCTTTCTTT. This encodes CASSNSTGRNTEAFF. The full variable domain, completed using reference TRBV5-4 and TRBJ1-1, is ETGVTQSPTHLIKTRGQQVTLRCSSQSGHNTVSWYQQALGQGPQFIFQYYREEENGRGNFPPRFSGLQFPNYSSELNVNALELDDSALYLCASSNSTGRNTEAFFGQGTRLTVV.

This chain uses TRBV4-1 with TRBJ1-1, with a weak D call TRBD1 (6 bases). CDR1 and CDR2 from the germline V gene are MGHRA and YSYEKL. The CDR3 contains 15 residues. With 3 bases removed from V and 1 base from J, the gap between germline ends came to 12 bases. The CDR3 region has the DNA TGCGCCAGCAGCCAGGGGGCGGTCGGGAACACTGAAGCTTTCTTT. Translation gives CASSQGAVGNTEAFF.

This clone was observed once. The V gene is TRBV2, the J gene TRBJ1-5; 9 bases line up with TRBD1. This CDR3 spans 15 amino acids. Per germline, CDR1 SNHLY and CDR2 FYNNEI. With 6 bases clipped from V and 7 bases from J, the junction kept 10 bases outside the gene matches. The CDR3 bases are TGTGCCAGCAGCCCCGCGGGACAGGGCGGGCAGCCCCAGCATTTT. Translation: CASSPAGQGGQPQHF. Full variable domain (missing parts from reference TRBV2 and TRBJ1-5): EPEVTQTPSHQVTQMGQEVILRCVPISNHLYFYWYRQILGQKVEFLVSFYNNEISEKSEIFDDQFSVERPDGSNFTLKIRSTKLEDSAMYFCASSPAGQGGQPQHFGDGTRLSIL.

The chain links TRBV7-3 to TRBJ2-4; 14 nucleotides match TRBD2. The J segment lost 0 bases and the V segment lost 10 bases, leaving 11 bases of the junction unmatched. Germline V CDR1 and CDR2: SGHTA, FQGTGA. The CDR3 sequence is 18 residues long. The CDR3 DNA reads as TGTGCCACCATAACAGGACTAGCGGGGGGCTCAGCCAAAAACATTCAGTACTTC. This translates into CATITGLAGGSAKNIQYF. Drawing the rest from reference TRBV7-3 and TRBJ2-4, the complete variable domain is GAGVSQTPSNKVTEKGKYVELRCDPISGHTALYWYRQSLGQGPEFLIYFQGTGAADDSGLPNDRFFAVRPEGSVSTLKIQRTERGDSAVYLCATITGLAGGSAKNIQYFGAGTRLSVL.

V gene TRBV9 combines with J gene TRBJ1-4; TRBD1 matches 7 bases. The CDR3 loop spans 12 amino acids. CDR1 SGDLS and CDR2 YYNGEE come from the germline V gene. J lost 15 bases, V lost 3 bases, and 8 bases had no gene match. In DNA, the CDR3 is TGTGCCAGCAGCGGCGGGACAGCACAATTGTTTTTT. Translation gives CASSGGTAQLFF. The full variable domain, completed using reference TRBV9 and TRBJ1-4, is DSGVTQTPKHLITATGQRVTLRCSPRSGDLSVYWYQQSLDQGLQFLIQYYNGEERAKGNILERFSAQQFPDLHSELNLSSLELGDSALYFCASSGGTAQLFFGSGTQLSVL.

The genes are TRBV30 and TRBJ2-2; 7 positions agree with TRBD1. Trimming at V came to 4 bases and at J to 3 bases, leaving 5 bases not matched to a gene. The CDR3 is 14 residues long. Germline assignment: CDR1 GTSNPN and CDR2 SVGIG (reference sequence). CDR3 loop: CAWKGAYHTGELFF. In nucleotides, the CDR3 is TGTGCCTGGAAGGGGGCTTATCACACCGGGGAGCTGTTTTTT.

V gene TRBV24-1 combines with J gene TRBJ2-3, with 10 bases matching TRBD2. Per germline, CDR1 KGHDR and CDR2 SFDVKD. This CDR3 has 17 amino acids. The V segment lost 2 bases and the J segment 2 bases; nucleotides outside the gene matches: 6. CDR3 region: CATSDYPTSGFTDTQYF. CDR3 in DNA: TGTGCCACCAGTGATTACCCGACTAGCGGGTTCACAGATACGCAGTATTTT.

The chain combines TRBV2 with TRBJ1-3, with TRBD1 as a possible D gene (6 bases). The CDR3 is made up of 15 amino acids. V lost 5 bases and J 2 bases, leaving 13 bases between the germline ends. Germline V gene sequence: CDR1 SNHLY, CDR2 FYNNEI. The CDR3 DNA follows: TGTGCCAGCAGTAGATCAGGACAGCCTGGAAACACCATATATTTT. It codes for CASSRSGQPGNTIYF. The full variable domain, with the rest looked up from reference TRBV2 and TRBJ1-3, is EPEVTQTPSHQVTQMGQEVILRCVPISNHLYFYWYRQILGQKVEFLVSFYNNEISEKSEIFDDQFSVERPDGSNFTLKIRSTKLEDSAMYFCASSRSGQPGNTIYFGEGSWLTVV.

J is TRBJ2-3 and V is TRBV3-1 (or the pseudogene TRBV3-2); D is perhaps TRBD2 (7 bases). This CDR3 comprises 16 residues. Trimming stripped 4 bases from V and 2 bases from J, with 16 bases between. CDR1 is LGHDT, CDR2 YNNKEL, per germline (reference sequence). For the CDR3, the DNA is TGTGCCAGCAGCCTAGATGGGGGGGGGCCCACAGATACGCAGTATTTT. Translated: CASSLDGGGPTDTQYF.

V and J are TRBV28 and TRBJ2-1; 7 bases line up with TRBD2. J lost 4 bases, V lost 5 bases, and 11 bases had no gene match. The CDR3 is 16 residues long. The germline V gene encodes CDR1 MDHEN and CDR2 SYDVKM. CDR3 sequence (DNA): TGTGCCAGCAGTCCCCCCGGGACGGGGGGTTACAATGAGCAGTTCTTC. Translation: CASSPPGTGGYNEQFF. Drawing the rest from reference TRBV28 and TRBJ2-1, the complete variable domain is DVKVTQSSRYLVKRTGEKVFLECVQDMDHENMFWYRQDPGLGLRLIYFSYDVKMKEKGDIPEGYSVSREKKERFSLILESASTNQTSMYLCASSPPGTGGYNEQFFGPGTRLTVL.

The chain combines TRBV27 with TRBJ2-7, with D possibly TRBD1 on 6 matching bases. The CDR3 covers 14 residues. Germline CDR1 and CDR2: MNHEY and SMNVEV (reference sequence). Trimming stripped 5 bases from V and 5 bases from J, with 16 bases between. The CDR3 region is CASSPPYRVHEQYF. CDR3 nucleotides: TGTGCCAGCAGTCCCCCCTACAGGGTCCACGAGCAGTACTTC.

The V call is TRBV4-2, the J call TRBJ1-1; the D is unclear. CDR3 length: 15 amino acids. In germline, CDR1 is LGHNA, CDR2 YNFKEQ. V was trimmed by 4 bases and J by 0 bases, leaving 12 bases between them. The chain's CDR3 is CASSPDGGLNTEAFF. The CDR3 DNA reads TGTGCCAGCAGCCCCGATGGCGGATTGAACACTGAAGCTTTCTTT.

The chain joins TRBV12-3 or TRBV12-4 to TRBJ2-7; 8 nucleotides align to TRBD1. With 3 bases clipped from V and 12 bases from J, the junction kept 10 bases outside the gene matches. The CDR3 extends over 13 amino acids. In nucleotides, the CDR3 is TGTGCCAGCAGTTTCATTGACAGGGGCCCAGGGTACTTC. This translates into CASSFIDRGPGYF.

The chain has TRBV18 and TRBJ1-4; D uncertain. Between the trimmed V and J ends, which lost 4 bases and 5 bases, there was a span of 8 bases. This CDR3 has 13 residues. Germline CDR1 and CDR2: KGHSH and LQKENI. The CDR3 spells CASSLLANEKLFF. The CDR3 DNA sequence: TGTGCCAGCTCACTCTTAGCAAATGAAAAACTGTTTTTT.

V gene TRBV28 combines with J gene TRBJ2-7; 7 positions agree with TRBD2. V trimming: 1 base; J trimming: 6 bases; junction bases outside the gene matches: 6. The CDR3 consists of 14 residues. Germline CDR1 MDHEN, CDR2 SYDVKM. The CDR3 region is CASSLLGGSLEQYF. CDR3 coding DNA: TGTGCCAGCAGTTTATTGGGGGGGAGTCTCGAGCAGTACTTC.

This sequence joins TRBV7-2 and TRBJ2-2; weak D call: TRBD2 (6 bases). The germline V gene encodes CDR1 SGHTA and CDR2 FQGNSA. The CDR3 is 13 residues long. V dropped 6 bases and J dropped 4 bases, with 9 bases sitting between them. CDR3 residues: CASRPAGTGELFF. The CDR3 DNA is TGTGCCAGCAGACCAGCGGGCACCGGGGAGCTGTTTTTT.

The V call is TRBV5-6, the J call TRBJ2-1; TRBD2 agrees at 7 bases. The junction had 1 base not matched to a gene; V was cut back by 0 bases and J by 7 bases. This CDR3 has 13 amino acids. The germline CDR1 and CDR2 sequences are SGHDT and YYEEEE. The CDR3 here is CASSLAGGNEQFF. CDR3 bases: TGTGCCAGCAGCTTGGCCGGGGGGAATGAGCAGTTCTTC.

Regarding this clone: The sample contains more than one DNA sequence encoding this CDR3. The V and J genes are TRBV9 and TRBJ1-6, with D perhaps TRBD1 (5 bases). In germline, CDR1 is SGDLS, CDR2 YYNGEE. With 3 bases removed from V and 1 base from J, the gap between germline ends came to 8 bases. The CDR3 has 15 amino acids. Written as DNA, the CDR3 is TGTGCCAGCAGCGGCGGGGGTTCCTATAATTCACCCCTCCACTTT. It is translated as CASSGGGSYNSPLHF.

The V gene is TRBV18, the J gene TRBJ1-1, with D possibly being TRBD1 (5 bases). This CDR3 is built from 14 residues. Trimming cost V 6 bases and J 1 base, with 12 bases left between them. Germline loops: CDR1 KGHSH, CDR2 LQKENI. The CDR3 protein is CASSRGTANTEAFF. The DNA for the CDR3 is TGTGCCAGCTCCCGCGGGACCGCGAACACTGAAGCTTTCTTT.

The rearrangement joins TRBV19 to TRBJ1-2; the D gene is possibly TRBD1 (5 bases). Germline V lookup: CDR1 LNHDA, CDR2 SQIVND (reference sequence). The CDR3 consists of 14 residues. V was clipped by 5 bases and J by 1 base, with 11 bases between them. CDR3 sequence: CASSVGGINYGYTF. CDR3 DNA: TGTGCCAGTAGTGTCGGGGGGATTAACTATGGCTACACCTTC.